A single sample is the source of the 10 T cell receptor beta chains below, sequenced in a study of T cells after yellow fever vaccination. TCRdb re-called the 5' RACE reads with MiXCR, one entry per CDR3 protein. The repertoire has a few hundred thousand distinct CDR3 sequences, 4.1% of them found once; the top ten carry around 23%. Sample: PBMCs, taken 5 days after the yellow fever booster vaccination. All receptors derive from a man aged 18 to 29 who received the YFV17D yellow fever vaccine.

In its sample, this clonotype was seen a few times. The chain links TRBV9 to TRBJ2-5; possible D gene TRBD1, 6 bases. The CDR3 sequence is 14 residues long. Germline values: CDR1 SGDLS, CDR2 YYNGEE. Trimming cost V 2 bases and J 2 bases, with 10 bases left between them. CDR3 region: CASSVSGQQETQYF. In DNA, the CDR3 is TGTGCCAGCAGCGTCTCCGGACAGCAAGAGACCCAGTACTTC.

This clonotype was counted a few times. J is TRBJ1-2 and V is TRBV19; D uncertain. CDR1 and CDR2 from the germline V gene are LNHDA and SQIVND (reference sequence). The V gene lost 9 bases and the J gene lost 4 bases, with 15 bases spanning the gap. The CDR3 runs 13 residues. CDR3 residues: CASASLLIYGYTF. CDR3 nucleotides: TGTGCCAGCGCCTCCTTATTGATCTATGGCTACACCTTC. The whole variable domain, filled in from reference TRBV19 and TRBJ1-2, reads DGGITQSPKYLFRKEGQNVTLSCEQNLNHDAMYWYRQDPGQGLRLIYYSQIVNDFQKGDIAEGYSVSREKKESFPLTVTSAQKNPTAFYLCASASLLIYGYTFGSGTRLTVV.

The rearrangement links TRBV27 to TRBJ2-1; D remains ambiguous. Deletions cut 3 bases from V and 2 bases from J, with 11 bases between. CDR1 is MNHEY, CDR2 SMNVEV, per germline (reference sequence). CDR3 size: 15 residues. This CDR3 is CASSLSRDPYNEQFF. As DNA, the CDR3 is TGTGCCAGCAGTTTGAGCCGCGACCCCTACAATGAGCAGTTCTTC.

The gene calls are TRBV12-3 or TRBV12-4 and TRBJ2-7; D could derive from TRBD1 or TRBD2 (5 bases each). This CDR3 spans 13 amino acids. V was shortened by 6 bases and J by 7 bases, with 16 bases between the two germline ends. This chain's CDR3 is CASSLGIWGEQYV. The CDR3 DNA sequence: TGTGCCAGCAGCCTCGGTATTTGGGGGGAGCAGTACGTC.

The CDR3 reads CASSKALLLQVGLFLANTEAFF. The CDR3 nucleotides read TGTGCCAGCAGCAAAGCGCTTTTACTGCAGGTTGGCCTCTTTCTGGCGAACACTGAAGCTTTCTTT. The chain links TRBV21-1 to TRBJ1-1. TRBV21-1 is a documented pseudogene. The CDR3 has 22 amino acids.

This clonotype has at least ten counts. The CDR3: CATSLRRWQPNTGELFF. The DNA for the CDR3 is TGTGCCACCAGCTTACGCCGCTGGCAACCGAACACCGGGGAGCTGTTTTTT. The chain recombines TRBV15 with TRBJ2-2, with D uncertain. The CDR3 is made up of 17 amino acids. Per the germline V gene, CDR1 is LNHNV and CDR2 is YYDKDF (reference sequence). The V end lost 5 bases, the J end lost 0 bases, and 16 bases lay between the germline ends.

This clonotype was picked up a small number of times. The gene calls are TRBV5-6 and TRBJ2-5; D not certain. This CDR3 has 13 residues. Trimming took off 0 bases at V and 3 bases at J, with 6 bases between the two ends. Germline values: CDR1 SGHDT, CDR2 YYEEEE. The CDR3 here is CASSLVEEETQYF. The CDR3 coding sequence is TGTGCCAGCAGCTTGGTAGAAGAAGAGACCCAGTACTTC.

The V and J genes are TRBV6-5 and TRBJ2-5, with TRBD2 identical over 10 bases. Per the germline V gene, CDR1 is MNHEY and CDR2 is SVGAGI. Unmatched junction bases numbered 12, after V lost 4 bases and J lost 7 bases. This CDR3 has 16 amino acids. The CDR3 protein is CASSSPSSGGRVTQYF. The DNA of the CDR3 is TGTGCCAGCAGTTCTCCTTCTAGCGGGGGAAGGGTGACCCAGTACTTC.

This clonotype has more than one count but fewer than ten. The rearrangement uses TRBV6-6 and TRBJ2-6; D may be TRBD2 (6 bases). The CDR3 is 13 residues long. Between the trimmed V and J ends, which lost 11 bases and 0 bases, there was a span of 8 bases. From germline, CDR1 is MNHNY and CDR2 SVGAGI (reference sequence). The CDR3 loop is CAGLNSGANVLTF. In DNA form, the CDR3 reads TGTGCCGGACTAAACTCTGGGGCCAACGTCCTGACTTTC.

This clonotype was counted many times. This rearrangement joins TRBV4-3 to TRBJ1-1; the D gene is possibly TRBD1 (5 bases). The germline V and J ends were trimmed by 0 bases and 4 bases, with 12 bases remaining between them. The CDR3 has 15 amino acids. The germline CDR1 and CDR2 sequences are LGHNA and YSLEER. The CDR3 DNA reads as TGCGCCAGCAGCCAAGAACGAATCAGGGCCACTGAAGCTTTCTTT. This encodes CASSQERIRATEAFF.